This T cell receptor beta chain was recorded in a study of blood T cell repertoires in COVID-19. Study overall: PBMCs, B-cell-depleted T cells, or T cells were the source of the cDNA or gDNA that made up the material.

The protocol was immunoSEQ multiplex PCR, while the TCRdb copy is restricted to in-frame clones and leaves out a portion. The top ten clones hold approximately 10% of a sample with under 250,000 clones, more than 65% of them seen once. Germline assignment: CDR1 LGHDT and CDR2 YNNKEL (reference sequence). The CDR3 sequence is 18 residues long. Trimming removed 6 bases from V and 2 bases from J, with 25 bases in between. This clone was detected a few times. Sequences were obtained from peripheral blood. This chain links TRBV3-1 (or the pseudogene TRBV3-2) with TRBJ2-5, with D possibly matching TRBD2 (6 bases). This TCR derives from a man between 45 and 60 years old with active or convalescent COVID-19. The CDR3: CASSSGPAGTAAQETQYF. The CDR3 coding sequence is TGTGCCAGCAGTTCCGGACCCGCGGGGACTGCCGCTCAAGAGACCCAGTACTTC.